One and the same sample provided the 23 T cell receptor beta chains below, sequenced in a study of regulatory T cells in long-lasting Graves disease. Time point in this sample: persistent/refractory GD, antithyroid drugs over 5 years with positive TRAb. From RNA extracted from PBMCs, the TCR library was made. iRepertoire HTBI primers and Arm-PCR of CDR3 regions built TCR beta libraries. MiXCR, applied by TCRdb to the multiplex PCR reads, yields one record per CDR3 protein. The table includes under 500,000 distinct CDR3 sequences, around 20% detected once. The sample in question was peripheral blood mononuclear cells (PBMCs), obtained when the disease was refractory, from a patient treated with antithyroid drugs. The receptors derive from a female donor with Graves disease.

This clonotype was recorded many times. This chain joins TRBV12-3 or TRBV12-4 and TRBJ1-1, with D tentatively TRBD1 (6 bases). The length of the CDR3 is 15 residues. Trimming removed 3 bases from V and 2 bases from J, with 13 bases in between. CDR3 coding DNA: TGTGCCAGCAGTTTTTTCTGGGGGCCTAACACTGAAGCTTTCTTT. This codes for CASSFFWGPNTEAFF.

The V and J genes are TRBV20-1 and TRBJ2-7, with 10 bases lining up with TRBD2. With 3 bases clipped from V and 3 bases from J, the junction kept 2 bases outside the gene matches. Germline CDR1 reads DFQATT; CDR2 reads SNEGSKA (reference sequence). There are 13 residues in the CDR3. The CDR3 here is CSASTSGNYEQYF. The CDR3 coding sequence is TGCAGTGCTAGTACTAGCGGGAACTACGAGCAGTACTTC.

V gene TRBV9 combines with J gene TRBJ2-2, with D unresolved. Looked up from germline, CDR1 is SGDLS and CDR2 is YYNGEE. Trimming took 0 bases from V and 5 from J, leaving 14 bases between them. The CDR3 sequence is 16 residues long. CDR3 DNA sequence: TGTGCCAGCAGCGTAGGGGTAGGGCGGTTAACCGGGGAGCTGTTTTTT. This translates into CASSVGVGRLTGELFF. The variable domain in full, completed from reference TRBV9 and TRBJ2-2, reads DSGVTQTPKHLITATGQRVTLRCSPRSGDLSVYWYQQSLDQGLQFLIQYYNGEERAKGNILERFSAQQFPDLHSELNLSSLELGDSALYFCASSVGVGRLTGELFFGEGSRLTVL.

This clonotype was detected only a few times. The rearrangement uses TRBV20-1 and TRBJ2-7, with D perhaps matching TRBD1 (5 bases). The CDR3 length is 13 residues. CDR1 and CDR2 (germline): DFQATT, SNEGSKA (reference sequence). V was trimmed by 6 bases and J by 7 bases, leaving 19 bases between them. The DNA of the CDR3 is TGCAGTGCCCAAGGTGTCAGGGTGGGGGAGCAGTACTTC. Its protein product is CSAQGVRVGEQYF.

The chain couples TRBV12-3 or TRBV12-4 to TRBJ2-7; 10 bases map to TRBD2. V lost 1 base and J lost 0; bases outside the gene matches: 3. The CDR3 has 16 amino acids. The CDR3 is CASSLGTSGSSYEQYF. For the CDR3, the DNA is TGTGCCAGCAGTTTAGGGACTAGCGGAAGCTCCTACGAGCAGTACTTC.

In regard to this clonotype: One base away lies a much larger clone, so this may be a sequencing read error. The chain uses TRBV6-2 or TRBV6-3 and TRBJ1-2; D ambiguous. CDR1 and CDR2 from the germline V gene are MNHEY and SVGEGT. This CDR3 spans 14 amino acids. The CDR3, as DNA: TGTGCCACCAGTGATAAGCAGTGTCCCTATGGCTACACCTTC. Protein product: CATSDKQCPYGYTF.

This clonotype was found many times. The CDR3 sequence: CASSQDMRGSKQFF. The CDR3 nucleotides are TGTGCCAGCAGCCAAGATATGAGGGGGAGTAAGCAGTTCTTC. The chain combines TRBV14 with TRBJ2-1, with D perhaps TRBD1 (6 bases). The CDR3 length is 14 residues. V dropped 0 bases and J dropped 11 bases, with 14 bases sitting between them. CDR1 and CDR2 (germline): SGHDN, FVKESK.

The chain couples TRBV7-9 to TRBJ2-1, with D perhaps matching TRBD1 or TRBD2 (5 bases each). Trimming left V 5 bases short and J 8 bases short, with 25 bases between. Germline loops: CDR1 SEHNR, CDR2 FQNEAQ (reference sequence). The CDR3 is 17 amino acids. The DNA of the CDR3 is TGTGCCAGCAGCAAGAGAAAACGGGACGAAAAACACCATGAGCAGTTCTTC. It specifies CASSKRKRDEKHHEQFF.

CDR3 in amino acids: CASSFRAAQETQYF. CDR3 coding DNA: TGTGCCAGCAGCTTTCGGGCAGCACAAGAGACCCAGTACTTC. The V and J genes are TRBV5-4 and TRBJ2-5; D is unclear. The CDR3 consists of 14 residues. From germline, CDR1 is SGHNT and CDR2 YYREEE (reference sequence). Trimming stripped 2 bases from V and 2 bases from J, with 10 bases between. Filled out from reference TRBV5-4 and TRBJ2-5, the complete variable domain reads ETGVTQSPTHLIKTRGQQVTLRCSSQSGHNTVSWYQQALGQGPQFIFQYYREEENGRGNFPPRFSGLQFPNYSSELNVNALELDDSALYLCASSFRAAQETQYFGPGTRLLVL.

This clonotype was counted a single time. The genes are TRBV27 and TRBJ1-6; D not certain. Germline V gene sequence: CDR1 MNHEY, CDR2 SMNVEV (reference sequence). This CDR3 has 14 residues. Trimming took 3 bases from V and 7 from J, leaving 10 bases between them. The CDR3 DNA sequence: TGTGCCAGCAGTTTCCCCGGCCCCAATTCACCCCTCCACTTT. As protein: CASSFPGPNSPLHF.

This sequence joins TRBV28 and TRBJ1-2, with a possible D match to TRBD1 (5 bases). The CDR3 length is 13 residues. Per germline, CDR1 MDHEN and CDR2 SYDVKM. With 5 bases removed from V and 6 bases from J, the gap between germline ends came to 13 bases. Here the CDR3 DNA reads TGTGCCAGCAGTCCGGGGCCCGGGGATGGCTACACCTTC. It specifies CASSPGPGDGYTF.

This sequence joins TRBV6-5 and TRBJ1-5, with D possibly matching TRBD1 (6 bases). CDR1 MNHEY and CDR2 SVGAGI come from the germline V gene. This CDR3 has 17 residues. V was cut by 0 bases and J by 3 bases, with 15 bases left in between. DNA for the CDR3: TGTGCCAGCAGTTACTCGAACTGGGGGGCGAACAATCAGCCCCAGCATTTT. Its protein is CASSYSNWGANNQPQHF.

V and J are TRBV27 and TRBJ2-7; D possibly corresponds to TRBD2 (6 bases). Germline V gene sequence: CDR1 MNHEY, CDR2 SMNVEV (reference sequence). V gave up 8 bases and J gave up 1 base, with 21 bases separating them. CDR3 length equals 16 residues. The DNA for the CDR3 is TGTGCCAGCTTCCCCCACGGTCGGGGGAATTCCTACGAGCAGTACTTC. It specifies CASFPHGRGNSYEQYF.

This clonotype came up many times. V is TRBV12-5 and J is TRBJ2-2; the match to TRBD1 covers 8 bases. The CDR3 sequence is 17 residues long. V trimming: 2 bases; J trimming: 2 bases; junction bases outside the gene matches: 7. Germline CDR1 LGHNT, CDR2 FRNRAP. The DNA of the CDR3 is TGTGCTAGTGGTTTGTCTTGGACAGGGCAAAACACCGGGGAGCTGTTTTTT. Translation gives CASGLSWTGQNTGELFF.

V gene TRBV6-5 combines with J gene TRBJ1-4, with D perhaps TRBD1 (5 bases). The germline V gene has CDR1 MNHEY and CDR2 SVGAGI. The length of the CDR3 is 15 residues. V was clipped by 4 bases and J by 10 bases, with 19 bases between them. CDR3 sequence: CASSSPRRGTGKLFF. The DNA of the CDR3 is TGTGCCAGCAGTTCTCCTAGGAGGGGAACTGGAAAACTGTTTTTT.

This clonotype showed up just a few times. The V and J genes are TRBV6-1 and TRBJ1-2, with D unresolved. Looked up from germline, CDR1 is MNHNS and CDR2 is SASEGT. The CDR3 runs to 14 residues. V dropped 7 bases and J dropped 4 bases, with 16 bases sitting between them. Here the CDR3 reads CASTPLLSAYGYTF. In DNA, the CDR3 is TGTGCCAGCACCCCTCTCTTGAGCGCCTATGGCTACACCTTC.

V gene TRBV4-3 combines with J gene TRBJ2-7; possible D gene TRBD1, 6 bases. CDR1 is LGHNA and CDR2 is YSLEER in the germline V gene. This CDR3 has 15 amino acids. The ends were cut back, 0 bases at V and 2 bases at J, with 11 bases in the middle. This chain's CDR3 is CASSQETGSPYEQYF. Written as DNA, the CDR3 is TGCGCCAGCAGCCAAGAGACAGGATCTCCCTACGAGCAGTACTTC.

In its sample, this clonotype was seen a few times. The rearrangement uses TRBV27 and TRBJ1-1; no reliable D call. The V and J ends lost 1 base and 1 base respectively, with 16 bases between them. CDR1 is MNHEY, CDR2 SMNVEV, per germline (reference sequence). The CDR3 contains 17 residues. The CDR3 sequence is CASSLFSGPLKNTEAFF. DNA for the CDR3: TGTGCCAGCAGTTTATTTTCTGGCCCGCTCAAGAACACTGAAGCTTTCTTT.

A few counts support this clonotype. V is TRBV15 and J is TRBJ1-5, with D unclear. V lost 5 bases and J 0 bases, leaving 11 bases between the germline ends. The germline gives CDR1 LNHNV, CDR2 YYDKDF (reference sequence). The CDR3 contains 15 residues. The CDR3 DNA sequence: TGTGCCACCAGCGACGGAATCTATAGCAATCAGCCCCAGCATTTT. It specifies CATSDGIYSNQPQHF.

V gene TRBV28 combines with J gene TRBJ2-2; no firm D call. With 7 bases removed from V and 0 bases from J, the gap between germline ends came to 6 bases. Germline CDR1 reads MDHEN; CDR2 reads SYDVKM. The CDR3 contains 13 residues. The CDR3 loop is CASTAPNTGELFF. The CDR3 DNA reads TGTGCCAGCACGGCACCGAACACCGGGGAGCTGTTTTTT. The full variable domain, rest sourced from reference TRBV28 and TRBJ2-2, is DVKVTQSSRYLVKRTGEKVFLECVQDMDHENMFWYRQDPGLGLRLIYFSYDVKMKEKGDIPEGYSVSREKKERFSLILESASTNQTSMYLCASTAPNTGELFFGEGSRLTVL.

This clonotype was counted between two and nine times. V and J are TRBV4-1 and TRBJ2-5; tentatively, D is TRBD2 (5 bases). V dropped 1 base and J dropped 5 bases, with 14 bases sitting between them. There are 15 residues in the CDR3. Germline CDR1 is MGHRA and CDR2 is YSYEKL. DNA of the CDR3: TGCGCCAGCAGCCAAGCGGGGTTTCGGTTGGAGACCCAGTACTTC. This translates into CASSQAGFRLETQYF.

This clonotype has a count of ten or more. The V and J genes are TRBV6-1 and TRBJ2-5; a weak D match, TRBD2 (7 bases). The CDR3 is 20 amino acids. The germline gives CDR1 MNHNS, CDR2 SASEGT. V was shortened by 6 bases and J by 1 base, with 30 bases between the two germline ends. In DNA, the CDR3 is TGTGCCAGCAGAGCCCTCCCGGGGGGCCTAGCGGCACGGGGCCAAGAGACCCAGTACTTC. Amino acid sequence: CASRALPGGLAARGQETQYF.

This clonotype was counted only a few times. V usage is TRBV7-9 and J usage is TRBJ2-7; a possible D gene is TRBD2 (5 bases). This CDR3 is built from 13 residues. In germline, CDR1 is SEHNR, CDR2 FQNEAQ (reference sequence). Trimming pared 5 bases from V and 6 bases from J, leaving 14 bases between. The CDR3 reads CASSVDYPREQYF. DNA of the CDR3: TGTGCCAGCAGCGTTGACTATCCTCGCGAGCAGTACTTC.